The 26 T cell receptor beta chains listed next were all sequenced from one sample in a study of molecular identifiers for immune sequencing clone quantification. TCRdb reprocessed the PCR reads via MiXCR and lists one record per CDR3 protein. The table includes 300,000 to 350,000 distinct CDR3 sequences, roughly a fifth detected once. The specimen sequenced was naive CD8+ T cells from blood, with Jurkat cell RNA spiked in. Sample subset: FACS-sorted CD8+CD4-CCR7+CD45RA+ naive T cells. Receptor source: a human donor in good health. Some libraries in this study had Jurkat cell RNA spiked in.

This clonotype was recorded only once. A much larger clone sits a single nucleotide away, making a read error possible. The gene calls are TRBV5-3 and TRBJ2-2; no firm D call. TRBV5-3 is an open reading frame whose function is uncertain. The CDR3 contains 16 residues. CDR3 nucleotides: TGTGCCAGCAGCTTGGCCCTCACTGCGAACGCCGGGGAGCTGTTTTTT. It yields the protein CASSLALTANAGELFF.

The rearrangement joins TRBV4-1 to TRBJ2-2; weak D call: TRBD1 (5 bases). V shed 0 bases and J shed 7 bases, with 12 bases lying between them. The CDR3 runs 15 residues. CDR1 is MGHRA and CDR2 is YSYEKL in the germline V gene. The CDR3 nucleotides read TGCGCCAGCAGCCAAGAAGGGGCTAACCGCGGGGAGCTGTTTTTT. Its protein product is CASSQEGANRGELFF.

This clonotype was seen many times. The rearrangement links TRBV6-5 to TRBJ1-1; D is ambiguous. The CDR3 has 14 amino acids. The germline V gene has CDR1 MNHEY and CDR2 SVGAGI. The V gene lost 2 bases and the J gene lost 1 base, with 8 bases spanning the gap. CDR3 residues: CASSYGVGNTEAFF. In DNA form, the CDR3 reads TGTGCCAGCAGTTACGGCGTGGGGAACACTGAAGCTTTCTTT.

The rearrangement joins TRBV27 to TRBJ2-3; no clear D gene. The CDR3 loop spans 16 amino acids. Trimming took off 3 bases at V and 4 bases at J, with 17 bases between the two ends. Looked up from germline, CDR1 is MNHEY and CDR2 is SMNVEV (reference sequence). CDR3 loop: CASSFPGRHGADTQYF. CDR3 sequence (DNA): TGTGCCAGCAGTTTCCCGGGCCGCCATGGTGCAGATACGCAGTATTTT.

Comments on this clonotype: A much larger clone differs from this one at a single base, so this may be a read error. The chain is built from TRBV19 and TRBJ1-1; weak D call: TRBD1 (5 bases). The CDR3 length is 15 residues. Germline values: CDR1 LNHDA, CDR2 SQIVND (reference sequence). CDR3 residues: CASGITSGGNTEAFF. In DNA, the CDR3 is TGTGCCAGTGGTATAACCAGTGGGGGAAACACTGAAGCTTTCTTT.

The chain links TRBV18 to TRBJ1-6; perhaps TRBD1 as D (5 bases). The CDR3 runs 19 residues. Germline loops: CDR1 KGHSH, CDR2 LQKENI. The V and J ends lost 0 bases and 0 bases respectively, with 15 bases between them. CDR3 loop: CASSPPAGRRSSYNSPLHF. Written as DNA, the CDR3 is TGTGCCAGCTCACCACCGGCGGGACGGAGGAGCTCCTATAATTCACCCCTCCACTTT.

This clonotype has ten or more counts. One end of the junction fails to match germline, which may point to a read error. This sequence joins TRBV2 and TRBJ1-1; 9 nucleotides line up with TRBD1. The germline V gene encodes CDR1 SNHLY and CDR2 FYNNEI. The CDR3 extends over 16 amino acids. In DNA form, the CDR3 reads TGTGCCAGCAGTGAAGAGGACAGGGGTCTGGGCACTGAAGTTTTCTTT. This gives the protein CASSEEDRGLGTEVFF.

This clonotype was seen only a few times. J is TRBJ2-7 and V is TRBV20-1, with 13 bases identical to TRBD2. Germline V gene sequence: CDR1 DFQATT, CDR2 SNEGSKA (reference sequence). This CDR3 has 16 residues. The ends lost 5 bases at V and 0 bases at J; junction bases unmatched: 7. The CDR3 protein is CSAYGLAGEASYEQYF. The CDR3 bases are TGCAGTGCTTACGGACTAGCGGGAGAAGCCTCCTACGAGCAGTACTTC.

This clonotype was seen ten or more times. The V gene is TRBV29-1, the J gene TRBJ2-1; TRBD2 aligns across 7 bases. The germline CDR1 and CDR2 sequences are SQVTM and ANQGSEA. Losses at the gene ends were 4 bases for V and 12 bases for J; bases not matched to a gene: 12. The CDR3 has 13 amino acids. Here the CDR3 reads CSVGRELAPVQFF. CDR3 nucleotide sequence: TGCAGCGTTGGGCGGGAGTTGGCCCCGGTGCAGTTCTTC.

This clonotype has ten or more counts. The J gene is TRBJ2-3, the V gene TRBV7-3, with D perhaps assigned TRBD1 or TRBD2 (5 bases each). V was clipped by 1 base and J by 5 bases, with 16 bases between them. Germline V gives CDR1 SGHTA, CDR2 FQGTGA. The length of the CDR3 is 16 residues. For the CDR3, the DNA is TGTGCCAGCAGCTTAATCACTAGTAGGGACGTAGATACGCAGTATTTT. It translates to CASSLITSRDVDTQYF.

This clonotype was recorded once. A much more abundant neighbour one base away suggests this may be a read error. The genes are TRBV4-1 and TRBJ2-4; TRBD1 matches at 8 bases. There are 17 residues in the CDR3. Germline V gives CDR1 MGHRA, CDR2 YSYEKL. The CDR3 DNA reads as TGCGCCAGCAGCCAAACTGGACAGGGCCTAGCCAAAAACATTCGGTACTTC. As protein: CASSQTGQGLAKNIRYF.

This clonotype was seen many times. CDR3 amino acids: CASSPGTAPTNEKLFF. The CDR3 DNA sequence: TGTGCCAGCAGCCCGGGGACAGCACCTACTAATGAAAAACTGTTTTTT. This rearrangement joins TRBV7-2 to TRBJ1-4; 7 bases are shared with TRBD1. The CDR3 loop spans 16 amino acids. Looked up from germline, CDR1 is SGHTA and CDR2 is FQGNSA. J gave up 2 bases and V 5 bases, and 8 bases lay outside the gene matches.

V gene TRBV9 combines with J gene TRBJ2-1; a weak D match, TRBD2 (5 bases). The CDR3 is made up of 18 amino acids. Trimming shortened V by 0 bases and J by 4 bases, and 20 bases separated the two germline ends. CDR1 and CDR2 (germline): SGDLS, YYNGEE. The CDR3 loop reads CASSVEAGRRARYNEQFF. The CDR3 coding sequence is TGTGCCAGCAGCGTAGAGGCTGGTCGGCGGGCCCGATACAATGAGCAGTTCTTC.

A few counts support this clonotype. The CDR3 protein is CAISVGPSGSPLHF. In DNA, the CDR3 is TGTGCCATCAGTGTAGGACCTTCGGGTTCACCCCTCCACTTT. The V gene is TRBV10-3, the J gene TRBJ1-6; D is unclear. This CDR3 has 14 residues. With 4 bases removed from V and 9 bases from J, the gap between germline ends came to 13 bases. Germline V gives CDR1 ENHRY, CDR2 SYGVKD.

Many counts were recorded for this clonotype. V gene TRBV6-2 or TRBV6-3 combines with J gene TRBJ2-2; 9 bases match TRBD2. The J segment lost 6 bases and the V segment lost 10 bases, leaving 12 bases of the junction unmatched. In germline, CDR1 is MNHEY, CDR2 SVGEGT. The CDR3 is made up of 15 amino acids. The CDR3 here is CATNFEGLAPGELFF. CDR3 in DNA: TGTGCCACCAACTTTGAGGGACTAGCCCCCGGGGAGCTGTTTTTT.

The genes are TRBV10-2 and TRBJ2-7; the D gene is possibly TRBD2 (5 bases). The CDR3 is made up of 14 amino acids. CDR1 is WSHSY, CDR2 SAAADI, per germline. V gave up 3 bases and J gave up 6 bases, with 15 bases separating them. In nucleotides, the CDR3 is TGCGCCAGCAGTGATGGACTCTCGGTTGGCGAGCAGTACTTC. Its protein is CASSDGLSVGEQYF.

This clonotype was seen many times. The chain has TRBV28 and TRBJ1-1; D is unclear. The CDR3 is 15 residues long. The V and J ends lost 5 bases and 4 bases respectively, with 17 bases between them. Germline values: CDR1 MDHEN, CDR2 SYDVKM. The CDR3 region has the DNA TGTGCCAGCAGTGCCCGACCCGGCGGTGGCACTGAAGCTTTCTTT. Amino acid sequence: CASSARPGGGTEAFF.

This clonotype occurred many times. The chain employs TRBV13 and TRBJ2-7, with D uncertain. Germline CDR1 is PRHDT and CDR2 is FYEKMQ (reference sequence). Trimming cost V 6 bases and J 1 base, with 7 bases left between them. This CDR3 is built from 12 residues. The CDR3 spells CASRGASYEQYF. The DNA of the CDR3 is TGTGCCAGCAGAGGTGCGTCCTACGAGCAGTACTTC.

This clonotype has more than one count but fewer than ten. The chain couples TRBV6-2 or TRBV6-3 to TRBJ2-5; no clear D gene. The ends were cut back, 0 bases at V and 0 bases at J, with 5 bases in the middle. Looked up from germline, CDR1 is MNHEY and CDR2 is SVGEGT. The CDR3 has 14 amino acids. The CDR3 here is CASSYSAYQETQYF. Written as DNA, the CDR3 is TGTGCCAGCAGTTACTCGGCGTACCAAGAGACCCAGTACTTC.

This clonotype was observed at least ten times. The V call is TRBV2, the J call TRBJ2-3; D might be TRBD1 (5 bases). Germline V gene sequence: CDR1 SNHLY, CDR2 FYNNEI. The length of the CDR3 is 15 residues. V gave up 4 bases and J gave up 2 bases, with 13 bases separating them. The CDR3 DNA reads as TGTGCCAGCAGTGGGGGCCCCGAGGCCACAGATACGCAGTATTTT. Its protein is CASSGGPEATDTQYF. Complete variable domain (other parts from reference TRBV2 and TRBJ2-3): EPEVTQTPSHQVTQMGQEVILRCVPISNHLYFYWYRQILGQKVEFLVSFYNNEISEKSEIFDDQFSVERPDGSNFTLKIRSTKLEDSAMYFCASSGGPEATDTQYFGPGTRLTVL.

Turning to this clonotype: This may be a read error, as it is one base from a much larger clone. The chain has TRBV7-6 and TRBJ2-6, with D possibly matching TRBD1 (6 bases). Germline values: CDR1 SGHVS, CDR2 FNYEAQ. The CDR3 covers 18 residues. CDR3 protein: CASSLGGQSFSGANVPTF. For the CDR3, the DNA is TGTGCCAGCAGCTTAGGAGGACAGAGCTTCTCTGGGGCCAACGTCCCGACTTTC.

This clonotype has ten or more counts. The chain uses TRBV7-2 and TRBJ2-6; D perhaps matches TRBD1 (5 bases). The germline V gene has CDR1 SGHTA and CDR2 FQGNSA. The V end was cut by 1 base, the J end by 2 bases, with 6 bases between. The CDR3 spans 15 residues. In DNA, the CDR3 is TGTGCCAGCAGCTTAGTAGGGGCTGGGGCCAACGTCCTGACTTTC. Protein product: CASSLVGAGANVLTF.

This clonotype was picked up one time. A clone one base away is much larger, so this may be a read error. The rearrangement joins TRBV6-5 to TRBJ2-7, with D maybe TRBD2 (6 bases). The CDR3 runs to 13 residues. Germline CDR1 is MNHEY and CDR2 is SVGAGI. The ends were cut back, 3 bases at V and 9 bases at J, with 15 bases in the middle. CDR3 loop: CASSYYGPGGQYF. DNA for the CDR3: TGTGCCAGCAGTTATTACGGACCCGGGGGGCAGTACTTC.

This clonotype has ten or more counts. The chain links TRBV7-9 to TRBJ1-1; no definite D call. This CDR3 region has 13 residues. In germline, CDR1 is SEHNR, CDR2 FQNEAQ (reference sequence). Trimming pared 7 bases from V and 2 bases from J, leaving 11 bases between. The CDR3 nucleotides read TGTGCCAGCACCCCGGTGGTCAACACTGAAGCTTTCTTT. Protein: CASTPVVNTEAFF.

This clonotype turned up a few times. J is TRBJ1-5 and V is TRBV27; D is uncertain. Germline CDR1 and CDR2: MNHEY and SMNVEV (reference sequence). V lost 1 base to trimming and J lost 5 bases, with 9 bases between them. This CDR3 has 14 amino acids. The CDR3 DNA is TGTGCCAGCAGTTTATATGCGGGTCATCAGCCCCAGCATTTT. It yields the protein CASSLYAGHQPQHF.

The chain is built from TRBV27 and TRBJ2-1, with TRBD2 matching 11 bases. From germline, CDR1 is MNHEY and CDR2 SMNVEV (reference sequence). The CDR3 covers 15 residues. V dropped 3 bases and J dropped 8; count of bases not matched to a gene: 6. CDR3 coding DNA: TGTGCCAGCAGTTTTGTGTTAGCGGGGGGGCATGAGCAGTTCTTC. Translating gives CASSFVLAGGHEQFF.